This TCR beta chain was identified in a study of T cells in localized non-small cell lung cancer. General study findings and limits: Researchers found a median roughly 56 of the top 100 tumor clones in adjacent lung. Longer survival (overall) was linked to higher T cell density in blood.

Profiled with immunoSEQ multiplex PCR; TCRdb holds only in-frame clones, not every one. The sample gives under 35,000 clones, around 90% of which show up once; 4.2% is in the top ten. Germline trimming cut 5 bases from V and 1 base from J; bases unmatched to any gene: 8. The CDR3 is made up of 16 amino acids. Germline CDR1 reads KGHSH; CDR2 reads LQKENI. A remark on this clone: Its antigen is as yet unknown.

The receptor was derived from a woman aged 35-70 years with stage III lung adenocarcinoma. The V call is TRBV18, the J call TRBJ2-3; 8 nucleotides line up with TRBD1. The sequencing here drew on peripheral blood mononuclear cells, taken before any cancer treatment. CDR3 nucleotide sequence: TGTGCCAGCTCAGCATGGCGGGACAGGCGCACAGATACGCAGTATTTT. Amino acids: CASSAWRDRRTDTQYF.